This T cell receptor (beta chain) was identified during a study of blood T cell repertoires in COVID-19. Study background: The United States, Italy and Spain supplied acute and convalescent COVID-19 samples.

The assay was immunoSEQ multiplex PCR, and TCRdb's table has in-frame clones only and misses some. The profile covers fewer than 45,000 clones, with 90% appearing a single time and less than 30% taken by the ten largest. Trimming removed 2 bases from V and 7 bases from J, with 15 bases in between. Germline-derived CDR1 and CDR2 are SGHAT and FQNNGV. The CDR3 loop spans 15 amino acids. The sequencing sample was made of peripheral blood. This clonotype was obtained from a man aged 55 to 69 with active or convalescent COVID-19. V is TRBV11-2 and J is TRBJ2-1; no reliable D call. The CDR3 is CASSLYDPGANEQFF. CDR3 coding DNA: TGTGCCAGCAGCTTATACGACCCCGGAGCGAATGAGCAGTTCTTC.